The TCR beta chain described here comes from a study of cytomegalovirus exposure and HLA in healthy donors. Use of 60 Vbeta and 13 Jbeta primers characterized the PCR. TCRdb's copy holds only in-frame clones and misses some; the assay was immunoSEQ multiplex PCR. The sample contains around 94,000 clones, roughly four fifths of which appear only once. The source of this sequence is a middle-aged woman in good health and CMV-seropositive. Sequenced input: PBMCs.

CDR3 bases: TGTGCCAGCACTTCATCCTGGGAGTCCTACGAGCAGTACTTC. Translation: CASTSSWESYEQYF. The rearrangement uses TRBV25-1 and TRBJ2-7, with D possibly being TRBD2 (5 bases). The germline V and J ends were trimmed by 7 bases and 1 base, with 14 bases remaining between them. The length of the CDR3 is 14 residues. Germline CDR1 is MGHDK and CDR2 is SYGVNS.